The T cell receptor beta chain under discussion was sequenced for a study of blood T cell repertoires in COVID-19. In germline, CDR1 is LNHDA, CDR2 SQIVND (reference sequence). Trimming at V came to 7 bases and at J to 4 bases, leaving 4 bases not matched to a gene. This CDR3 contains 14 residues. Seattle researchers signed up patients amid active infection and tracked them longitudinally. In the source study's methods: By means of reference gene primer amplification, nucleated cell counts were estimated. The protocol was immunoSEQ multiplex PCR, while the TCRdb copy is restricted to in-frame clones and leaves out a portion. D and trimming come from the DNA, and the V and J calls and clone size come from that table. The sample comprises about 100,000 clones, 87% of which are singletons, and approximately 5% rests with the top ten.

The V call is TRBV19, the J call TRBJ2-2, with 9 nucleotides matching TRBD1. The receptor comes from a woman in her 50s with COVID-19, enrolled during active disease. The sample taken for sequencing was peripheral blood. The CDR3 DNA reads as TGTGCCAGTACCCTGGACAGGGGCACCGGGGAGCTGTTTTTT. Its translation: CASTLDRGTGELFF.